Listed here are 8 T cell receptor beta chains from one sample, sequenced in a study of T cell responses to AZD1222 COVID-19 vaccine. TCRdb's table, derived via immunoSEQ multiplex PCR, lists solely in-frame clones and lacks some. The sample lists approximately 120,000 clones, around 85% occurring once. The source was peripheral blood, collected 28 days after the second AZD1222 dose. These receptors originate from an adult who received the AZD1222 COVID-19 vaccine.

The sample holds one count of this clone. The chain carries TRBV5-4 and TRBJ2-3, with D perhaps matching TRBD1 or TRBD2 (6 bases each). V lost 1 base to trimming and J lost 4 bases, with 13 bases between them. CDR1 and CDR2 (germline): SGHNT, YYREEE (reference sequence). The CDR3 extends over 15 amino acids. Here the CDR3 DNA reads TGTGCCAGCAGCTTGATTGGGGGGCGATCAGATACGCAGTATTTT. Protein: CASSLIGGRSDTQYF.

V and J are TRBV14 and TRBJ2-2; D is tentatively TRBD1 or TRBD2 (6 bases each). Germline values: CDR1 SGHDN, CDR2 FVKESK. V was cut by 1 base and J by 6 bases, with 12 bases left in between. This CDR3 is 15 amino acids long. This chain's CDR3 is CASSQGQGRSGELFF. CDR3 in DNA: TGTGCCAGCAGCCAAGGGCAGGGGAGGTCCGGGGAGCTGTTTTTT.

The chain employs TRBV21-1 and TRBJ1-2; TRBD1 was called by the table and not checked on the DNA. TRBV21-1 is reported as a pseudogene. The CDR3 is 15 amino acids. The CDR3 DNA is TGTGCCAGCAGCAAGCTCAGGGGAACTAACTATGGCTACACCTTC. Translation gives CASSKLRGTNYGYTF.

The chain joins TRBV28 to TRBJ1-1; D gene uncertain. The V and J ends lost 7 bases and 4 bases respectively, with 13 bases between them. Germline values: CDR1 MDHEN, CDR2 SYDVKM. The CDR3 runs 13 residues. The CDR3 DNA is TGTGCCAGCACGATAGCGTGGCCCACTGAAGCTTTCTTT. Translating it yields CASTIAWPTEAFF.

The J gene is TRBJ2-5, the V gene TRBV11-2, with 12 nucleotides matching TRBD2. This CDR3 has 15 residues. With 4 bases clipped from V and 4 bases from J, the junction kept 4 bases outside the gene matches. Germline V gene data show CDR1 as SGHAT and CDR2 as FQNNGV. The DNA of the CDR3 is TGTGCCAGCAGCTCCGGACTAGCGGGGACAGAGACCCAGTACTTC. This sequence encodes CASSSGLAGTETQYF.

A few counts support this clone. The rearrangement joins TRBV28 to TRBJ1-6; D unclear. There are 14 residues in the CDR3. Germline-derived CDR1 and CDR2 are MDHEN and SYDVKM. V dropped 7 bases and J dropped 10 bases, with 17 bases sitting between them. CDR3 loop: CASTQAGMGSPLHF. DNA for the CDR3: TGTGCCAGCACCCAAGCCGGGATGGGATCACCCCTCCACTTT. Looking up the rest from reference TRBV28 and TRBJ1-6 gives the full variable domain: DVKVTQSSRYLVKRTGEKVFLECVQDMDHENMFWYRQDPGLGLRLIYFSYDVKMKEKGDIPEGYSVSREKKERFSLILESASTNQTSMYLCASTQAGMGSPLHFGNGTRLTVT.

This chain joins TRBV19 and TRBJ2-3; 12 nucleotides align to TRBD1. Per the germline V gene, CDR1 is LNHDA and CDR2 is SQIVND (reference sequence). The CDR3 length is 17 residues. The J segment lost 6 bases and the V segment lost 3 bases, leaving 10 bases of the junction unmatched. The CDR3 protein is CASSIPGQGASGDTQYF. As DNA, the CDR3 is TGTGCCAGTAGTATTCCGGGACAGGGGGCTTCTGGGGATACGCAGTATTTT.

V usage is TRBV7-7 and J usage is TRBJ2-2; TRBD1 matches 10 bases. Germline V gene data show CDR1 as SSHAT and CDR2 as FNYEAQ (reference sequence). V shed 4 bases and J 6 bases; nucleotides not matched to a gene: 5. The CDR3 length is 15 residues. In DNA form, the CDR3 reads TGTGCCAGCAGCTCCGGACAGGGGGGGGCCGGGGAGCTGTTTTTT. Its translation is CASSSGQGGAGELFF.